A single sample is the source of the 30 T cell receptor beta chains below, sequenced in a study of beta chain features in type 1 diabetes. The isolated RNA, all of it, was reverse transcribed, so expressed TCRB transcripts were what got sequenced. Sequencing was performed with immunoSEQ multiplex PCR; in TCRdb, only in-frame clones are kept and a portion is missing. Here the sample spans more than 200,000 clones, around 15% being singletons. General observations from the study: Across all four CD4+ subsets, people with type 1 diabetes showed modestly shorter TCRB CDR3s.

Antigens for these TCRs are unknown. Sequencing used naive CD4+ T cells from blood. The receptors were gathered from a man under 40 with type 1 diabetes.

This clone was seen a few times. The chain has TRBV30 and TRBJ2-1; 11 nucleotides line up with TRBD2. V lost 1 base, J lost 5 bases, and 4 bases stayed unmatched. Germline V gene sequence: CDR1 GTSNPN, CDR2 SVGIG (reference sequence). CDR3 length: 15 amino acids. CDR3 in amino acids: CAWSELGLADNEQFF. The CDR3 DNA sequence: TGTGCCTGGAGTGAGCTGGGACTAGCGGACAATGAGCAGTTCTTC.

The chain carries TRBV10-3 and TRBJ1-2; 7 bases match TRBD1. Germline CDR1 reads ENHRY; CDR2 reads SYGVKD. The CDR3 has 13 amino acids. J lost 6 bases, V lost 4 bases, and 5 bases had no gene match. The CDR3 sequence: CAISAGQVDGYTF. The CDR3 DNA reads as TGTGCCATCAGTGCCGGACAGGTGGATGGCTACACCTTC.

This clone was seen a handful of times. The chain recombines TRBV7-9 with TRBJ1-1; D might be TRBD1 (5 bases). This CDR3 has 12 amino acids. Trimming cost V 4 bases and J 6 bases, with 9 bases left between them. Germline V gives CDR1 SEHNR, CDR2 FQNEAQ (reference sequence). CDR3 sequence reads: CASSWGIPEAFF. The CDR3, as DNA: TGTGCCAGCAGCTGGGGGATCCCTGAAGCTTTCTTT.

The genes are TRBV18 and TRBJ2-5; D gene uncertain. CDR3 length: 12 amino acids. The ends were cut back, 3 bases at V and 4 bases at J, with 6 bases in the middle. Germline-derived CDR1 and CDR2 are KGHSH and LQKENI. The CDR3, as DNA: TGTGCCAGCTCACCGACGGGAGAGACCCAGTACTTC. It codes for CASSPTGETQYF. The full variable domain, with the rest looked up from reference TRBV18 and TRBJ2-5, is NAGVMQNPRHLVRRRGQEARLRCSPMKGHSHVYWYRQLPEEGLKFMVYLQKENIIDESGMPKERFSAEFPKEGPSILRIQQVVRGDSAAYFCASSPTGETQYFGPGTRLLVL.

In this sample, this clone turned up a few times. The V gene is TRBV6-5, the J gene TRBJ2-7, with D possibly matching TRBD2 (5 bases). The CDR3 is made up of 11 amino acids. The ends were cut back, 5 bases at V and 6 bases at J, with 8 bases in the middle. Germline CDR1 reads MNHEY; CDR2 reads SVGAGI. This CDR3 reads CASSREGEQYF. CDR3 in DNA: TGTGCCAGCAGTCGGGAAGGCGAGCAGTACTTC.

This clone has only a few counts. The rearrangement joins TRBV7-9 to TRBJ1-1, with D unclear. The CDR3 sequence is 11 residues long. Germline CDR1 reads SEHNR; CDR2 reads FQNEAQ (reference sequence). V lost 2 bases, J lost 10 bases, and 8 bases lay in between. The CDR3 is CASSLPVGAFF. For the CDR3, the DNA is TGTGCCAGCAGCTTACCAGTGGGAGCTTTCTTT.

This clone showed up just a few times. The chain is built from TRBV15 and TRBJ2-1, with 7 bases matching TRBD1. The CDR3 covers 17 residues. The V gene's germline CDR1 is LNHNV and CDR2 YYDKDF (reference sequence). V trimming: 1 base; J trimming: 4 bases; junction bases outside the gene matches: 10. CDR3 amino acids: CATSRAVGQAIYNEQFF. In nucleotides, the CDR3 is TGTGCCACCAGCAGAGCGGTCGGACAGGCGATTTACAATGAGCAGTTCTTC.

This clone was counted a few times. The chain uses TRBV5-4 and TRBJ2-3; TRBD2 agrees at 13 bases. Per germline, CDR1 SGHNT and CDR2 YYREEE (reference sequence). The CDR3 consists of 16 residues. After removal of 4 bases from V and 5 bases from J, the junction contained 7 bases not matched to a gene. Here the CDR3 reads CASSPRTSGRGDTQYF. The CDR3 DNA reads TGTGCCAGCAGCCCCCGGACTAGCGGGAGAGGAGATACGCAGTATTTT.

This clone was detected a few times. This chain joins TRBV5-1 and TRBJ2-7; 10 nucleotides agree with TRBD2. Germline lookup yields CDR1 SGHRS and CDR2 YFSETQ. Unmatched junction bases numbered 3, after V lost 0 bases and J lost 0 bases. This CDR3 comprises 16 residues. CDR3 residues: CASSLEASGSSYEQYF. DNA for the CDR3: TGCGCCAGCAGCTTGGAGGCTAGCGGGAGCTCCTACGAGCAGTACTTC.

In this sample, this clone turned up once. J is TRBJ2-1 and V is TRBV29-1, with D unresolved. V gave up 1 base and J gave up 4 bases, with 8 bases separating them. CDR3 length: 13 residues. Looked up from germline, CDR1 is SQVTM and CDR2 is ANQGSEA. CDR3: CSVEGAHYNEQFF. As DNA, the CDR3 is TGCAGCGTTGAAGGGGCACATTACAATGAGCAGTTCTTC.

This clone has only one observation. V gene TRBV6-5 combines with J gene TRBJ2-1, with unresolved D. Trimming cost V 8 bases and J 5 bases, with 7 bases left between them. In germline, CDR1 is MNHEY, CDR2 SVGAGI. The length of the CDR3 is 11 residues. In DNA form, the CDR3 reads TGTGCCAGCCGGCTTGACAATGAGCAGTTCTTC. Translating gives CASRLDNEQFF.

J is TRBJ2-1 and V is TRBV10-3; D uncertain. The CDR3 length is 13 residues. Per the germline V gene, CDR1 is ENHRY and CDR2 is SYGVKD. The ends were cut back, 9 bases at V and 5 bases at J, with 14 bases in the middle. CDR3 nucleotides: TGTGCCATTCAGGCCTATAGCAACAATGAGCAGTTCTTC. Translating it yields CAIQAYSNNEQFF.

The chain recombines TRBV30 with TRBJ1-3; D ambiguous. CDR1 and CDR2 (germline): GTSNPN, SVGIG (reference sequence). The CDR3 contains 12 residues. Trimming cost V 4 bases and J 6 bases, with 10 bases left between them. The chain's CDR3 is CAWKEYENTIYF. For the CDR3, the DNA is TGTGCCTGGAAGGAGTACGAAAACACCATATATTTT.

This clone has a handful of counts. This sequence joins TRBV6-1 and TRBJ2-3; D gene unclear. V was pared by 1 base and J by 2 bases, with 4 bases between. CDR3 length equals 13 residues. Germline CDR1 reads MNHNS; CDR2 reads SASEGT. CDR3 sequence: CASSEDTTDTQYF. The CDR3, as DNA: TGTGCCAGCAGTGAAGACACCACAGATACGCAGTATTTT.

The rearrangement joins TRBV9 to TRBJ2-5; D gene uncertain. The V gene lost 2 bases and the J gene lost 2 bases, with 7 bases spanning the gap. The germline V gene has CDR1 SGDLS and CDR2 YYNGEE. The CDR3 sequence is 13 residues long. The DNA of the CDR3 is TGTGCCAGCAGCGTTAGACCTCAAGAGACCCAGTACTTC. It specifies CASSVRPQETQYF.

This chain links TRBV5-4 with TRBJ2-3; 11 nucleotides match TRBD2. There are 15 residues in the CDR3. The V segment lost 3 bases and the J segment 1 base; nucleotides outside the gene matches: 1. Germline CDR1 reads SGHNT; CDR2 reads YYREEE (reference sequence). The CDR3 DNA sequence: TGTGCCAGCAGCTCGGGACTAGCGGGCACAGATACGCAGTATTTT. Protein sequence: CASSSGLAGTDTQYF. The complete variable domain, with remaining parts taken from reference TRBV5-4 and TRBJ2-3, reads ETGVTQSPTHLIKTRGQQVTLRCSSQSGHNTVSWYQQALGQGPQFIFQYYREEENGRGNFPPRFSGLQFPNYSSELNVNALELDDSALYLCASSSGLAGTDTQYFGPGTRLTVL.

The chain has TRBV27 and TRBJ1-2, with 8 bases identical to TRBD1. Unmatched junction bases numbered 11, after V lost 4 bases and J lost 4 bases. The CDR3 loop spans 16 amino acids. CDR1 MNHEY and CDR2 SMNVEV come from the germline V gene (reference sequence). This CDR3 reads CASSSPGQGTGYGYTF. As DNA, the CDR3 is TGTGCCAGCAGTTCCCCCGGACAGGGCACGGGCTATGGCTACACCTTC.

In this sample, this clone turned up a few times. The V and J genes are TRBV7-9 and TRBJ2-1, with 11 bases identical to TRBD2. Unmatched junction bases numbered 8, after V lost 5 bases and J lost 5 bases. Germline V CDR1 and CDR2: SEHNR, FQNEAQ (reference sequence). This CDR3 has 16 amino acids. The DNA for the CDR3 is TGTGCCAGCAGCCCGATCCCGGGACTAGCGGACAATGAGCAGTTCTTC. It is translated as CASSPIPGLADNEQFF.

The V call is TRBV29-1, the J call TRBJ1-1, with D possibly being TRBD1 (5 bases). This CDR3 is built from 11 residues. The germline CDR1 and CDR2 sequences are SQVTM and ANQGSEA. Deletions cut 6 bases from V and 7 bases from J, with 12 bases between. CDR3 DNA sequence: TGCAGCGTCGCGGGGGAATTTGAAGCTTTCTTT. Protein sequence: CSVAGEFEAFF. Drawing the rest from reference TRBV29-1 and TRBJ1-1, the complete variable domain is SAVISQKPSRDICQRGTSLTIQCQVDSQVTMMFWYRQQPGQSLTLIATANQGSEATYESGFVIDKFPISRPNLTFSTLTVSNMSPEDSSIYLCSVAGEFEAFFGQGTRLTVV.

The chain combines TRBV29-1 with TRBJ1-4, with D hard to call. There are 12 residues in the CDR3. The V and J ends lost 6 bases and 7 bases respectively, with 12 bases between them. CDR1 and CDR2 (germline): SQVTM, ANQGSEA. The DNA for the CDR3 is TGCAGCGTCCGAGATTCCGCTGAAAAACTGTTTTTT. Translation: CSVRDSAEKLFF.

This chain links TRBV7-9 with TRBJ2-7, with 14 bases lining up with TRBD2. J lost 9 bases, V lost 5 bases, and 15 bases had no gene match. The CDR3 is made up of 17 amino acids. Germline CDR1 reads SEHNR; CDR2 reads FQNEAQ (reference sequence). The CDR3 spells CASSERVTSGRALRQYF. CDR3 coding DNA: TGTGCCAGCAGCGAGAGGGTGACTAGCGGGAGGGCCCTCCGGCAGTACTTC.

This chain joins TRBV29-1 and TRBJ2-7; TRBD2 matches at 8 bases. The CDR3 has 14 amino acids. Germline V lookup: CDR1 SQVTM, CDR2 ANQGSEA. The trim removed 4 bases at V and 6 bases at J, leaving 11 bases unmatched. The CDR3 region has the DNA TGCAGCGTTGTAGGCGGCGGGAGGCTCGGCGAGCAGTACTTC. This encodes CSVVGGGRLGEQYF.

Only a few counts were recorded for this clone. The CDR3 loop reads CASSIDPLAGEGNEQFF. In DNA, the CDR3 is TGTGCCAGTAGTATAGATCCCTTAGCGGGAGAGGGTAATGAGCAGTTCTTC. The genes are TRBV19 and TRBJ2-1, with 9 bases identical to TRBD2. Germline-derived CDR1 and CDR2 are LNHDA and SQIVND (reference sequence). The V gene end was trimmed by 0 bases and the J gene end by 7 bases; junction bases not matched to a gene: 10. The CDR3 is 17 residues long.

This clone has more than one count but fewer than ten. The chain has TRBV23-1 and TRBJ2-7; TRBD1 might be the D (5 bases). TRBV23-1 is known as an ORF, though its function is uncertain. V lost 0 bases to trimming and J lost 3 bases, with 18 bases between them. The CDR3 contains 17 residues. CDR3 in DNA: TGCGCCAGCAGTCAATCGGCGTCCGCGACAGACCGCTACGAGCAGTACTTC. It yields the protein CASSQSASATDRYEQYF.

CDR3 loop: CASSSRRGAGTDTQYF. The CDR3 DNA is TGTGCCAGCAGCTCTAGGCGGGGGGCAGGGACAGATACGCAGTATTTT. The chain carries TRBV11-2 and TRBJ2-3; TRBD2 matches at 8 bases. CDR1 and CDR2 (germline): SGHAT, FQNNGV. The CDR3 has 16 amino acids. V lost 4 bases to trimming and J lost 3 bases; unmatched junction nucleotides: 9.

This clone showed up just once. The sample contains more than one DNA sequence encoding this CDR3. The chain uses TRBV29-1 and TRBJ1-5; D perhaps matches TRBD1 (5 bases). V lost 4 bases to trimming and J lost 11 bases, with 12 bases between them. The CDR3 loop spans 11 amino acids. In germline, CDR1 is SQVTM, CDR2 ANQGSEA. The CDR3 DNA reads TGCAGCGTTGTTTGGGGCACCACCCAGCATTTT. It codes for CSVVWGTTQHF.

The chain has TRBV29-1 and TRBJ1-2; perhaps TRBD1 as D (5 bases). This CDR3 contains 14 residues. CDR1 and CDR2 from the germline V gene are SQVTM and ANQGSEA. V lost 6 bases, J lost 0 bases, and 14 bases lay in between. This chain's CDR3 is CSVPRVGANYGYTF. CDR3 nucleotide sequence: TGCAGCGTACCCAGGGTTGGAGCTAACTATGGCTACACCTTC. Based on the CDR3 plus reference TRBV29-1 and TRBJ1-2, the full variable domain is SAVISQKPSRDICQRGTSLTIQCQVDSQVTMMFWYRQQPGQSLTLIATANQGSEATYESGFVIDKFPISRPNLTFSTLTVSNMSPEDSSIYLCSVPRVGANYGYTFGSGTRLTVV.

A few counts support this clone. The sample carries other DNA sequences with the same CDR3. This chain uses TRBV7-9 with TRBJ2-3, with no clear D. CDR1 and CDR2 (germline): SEHNR, FQNEAQ (reference sequence). This CDR3 comprises 11 residues. V was trimmed by 5 bases and J by 4 bases, leaving 4 bases between them. In nucleotides, the CDR3 is TGTGCCAGCAGCGCGGCAGATACGCAGTATTTT. Translating gives CASSAADTQYF.

The chain recombines TRBV30 with TRBJ1-2; D may be TRBD1 (5 bases). V was trimmed by 8 bases and J by 2 bases, leaving 15 bases between them. Germline CDR1 and CDR2: GTSNPN and SVGIG (reference sequence). The CDR3 spans 13 residues. The CDR3 loop reads CAGAGQGNYGYTF. Here the CDR3 DNA reads TGTGCCGGCGCCGGGCAGGGAAACTATGGCTACACCTTC.

This clone was detected only a few times. J is TRBJ2-5 and V is TRBV7-6; D gene unclear. Trimming took 5 bases from V and 5 from J, leaving 9 bases between them. There are 12 residues in the CDR3. Germline loops: CDR1 SGHVS, CDR2 FNYEAQ. Written as DNA, the CDR3 is TGTGCCAGCAGCAAAGTGGGCGAGACCCAGTACTTC. It translates to CASSKVGETQYF.